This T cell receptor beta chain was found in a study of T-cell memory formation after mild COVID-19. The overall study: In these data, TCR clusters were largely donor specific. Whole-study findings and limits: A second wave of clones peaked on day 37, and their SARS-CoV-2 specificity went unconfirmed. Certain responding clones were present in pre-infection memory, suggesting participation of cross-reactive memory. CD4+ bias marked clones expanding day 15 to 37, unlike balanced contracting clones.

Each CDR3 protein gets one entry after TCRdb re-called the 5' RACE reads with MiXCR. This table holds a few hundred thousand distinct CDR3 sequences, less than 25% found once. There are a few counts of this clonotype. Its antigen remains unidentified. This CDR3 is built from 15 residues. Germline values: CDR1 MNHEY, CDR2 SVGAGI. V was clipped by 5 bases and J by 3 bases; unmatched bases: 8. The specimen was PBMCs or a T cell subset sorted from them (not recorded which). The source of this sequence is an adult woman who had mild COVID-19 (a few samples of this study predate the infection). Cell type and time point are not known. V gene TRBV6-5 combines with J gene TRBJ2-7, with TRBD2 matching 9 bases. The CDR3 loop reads CASSPRTSAYYEQYF. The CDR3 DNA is TGTGCCAGCAGTCCGCGGACTAGCGCATACTACGAGCAGTACTTC.